A single sample is the source of the 26 T cell receptor beta chains below, sequenced in a study of blood T cell repertoires in COVID-19. Only in-frame clones appear in the TCRdb table, and some are missing; sequencing was by immunoSEQ multiplex PCR. The table shows 300,000 or so clones, with about nine tenths occurring only once. Sequences were obtained from peripheral blood. Receptor source: a man aged 50 or older with active or convalescent COVID-19.

This rearrangement joins TRBV5-1 to TRBJ2-7; D call uncertain. Per germline, CDR1 SGHRS and CDR2 YFSETQ. The CDR3 consists of 16 residues. Deletions cut 0 bases from V and 0 bases from J, with 13 bases between. In DNA, the CDR3 is TGCGCCAGCAGCTTGGAGGCAGCTTCAGGCTCCTACGAGCAGTACTTC. Protein sequence: CASSLEAASGSYEQYF.

This sequence joins TRBV6-6 and TRBJ2-3; 8 positions match TRBD2. V lost 2 bases and J lost 4; bases outside the gene matches: 8. Germline CDR1 and CDR2: MNHNY and SVGAGI (reference sequence). CDR3 length: 16 amino acids. Written as DNA, the CDR3 is TGTGCCAGCAGTTACGGGTTAGCGGGATACGCAGATACGCAGTATTTT. It is translated as CASSYGLAGYADTQYF.

This chain links TRBV7-3 with TRBJ2-1; 8 bases are a match to TRBD1. CDR1 is SGHTA, CDR2 FQGTGA, per germline. CDR3 length equals 14 residues. V lost 5 bases and J lost 11; bases outside the gene matches: 11. CDR3 sequence reads: CASSRTADRGQQFF. The CDR3 coding sequence is TGTGCCAGCAGCCGGACGGCTGACAGGGGTCAGCAGTTCTTC.

This clone has only one observation. The CDR3 reads CASSWQGSGNTIYF. The CDR3 nucleotides are TGTGCCAGCAGCTGGCAGGGATCCGGAAACACCATATATTTT. The V gene is TRBV7-9, the J gene TRBJ1-3; D perhaps matches TRBD1 (5 bases). The CDR3 consists of 14 residues. Trimming took 4 bases from V and 4 from J, leaving 11 bases between them. Germline loops: CDR1 SEHNR, CDR2 FQNEAQ (reference sequence).

The rearrangement links TRBV28 to TRBJ1-4, with 11 bases fitting TRBD1. Germline V gene sequence: CDR1 MDHEN, CDR2 SYDVKM. The CDR3 spans 15 residues. The ends lost 4 bases at V and 5 bases at J; junction bases unmatched: 3. The CDR3 DNA sequence: TGTGCCAGCAGTTGGGGACAGGGGGACAATGAAAAACTGTTTTTT. Translated, it gives CASSWGQGDNEKLFF.

The chain has TRBV7-9 and TRBJ2-2; D gene uncertain. Germline V gene sequence: CDR1 SEHNR, CDR2 FQNEAQ (reference sequence). The ends were cut back, 1 base at V and 6 bases at J, with 18 bases in the middle. CDR3 length: 17 residues. In DNA, the CDR3 is TGTGCCAGCAGCTTAGGAAGACGAAGGATCGAGGCCGGGGAGCTGTTTTTT. This encodes CASSLGRRRIEAGELFF.

The chain combines TRBV19 with TRBJ2-5; a possible D gene is TRBD1 (5 bases). The length of the CDR3 is 14 residues. V was shortened by 1 base and J by 4 bases, with 10 bases between the two germline ends. Germline V gene sequence: CDR1 LNHDA, CDR2 SQIVND (reference sequence). CDR3 protein: CASSIGTITETQYF. CDR3 sequence (DNA): TGTGCCAGTAGTATAGGGACAATTACAGAGACCCAGTACTTC.

Of note for this clone: A much larger clone differs by one base, so this may be a read error. Other DNA sequences in this sample translate to the same CDR3. The V and J genes are TRBV7-9 and TRBJ1-1, with D perhaps matching TRBD1 (5 bases). V was pared by 5 bases and J by 1 base, with 8 bases between. The CDR3 totals 13 residues. Germline-derived CDR1 and CDR2 are SEHNR and FQNEAQ (reference sequence). The CDR3 nucleotides are TGTGCCAGCAGCCTGACAGAGAACACTGAAGCTTTCTTT. It codes for CASSLTENTEAFF.

V usage is TRBV27 and J usage is TRBJ1-5, with TRBD1 matching 9 bases. The CDR3 runs to 15 residues. With V trimmed by 3 bases and J by 5 bases, 5 bases remained unmatched. The germline V gene has CDR1 MNHEY and CDR2 SMNVEV (reference sequence). The CDR3 nucleotides read TGTGCCAGCAGTTTGCTCCGGGACAGGGATCAGCCCCAGCATTTT. Translation gives CASSLLRDRDQPQHF.

The V call is TRBV7-2, the J call TRBJ2-1; D may match TRBD1 or TRBD2 (5 bases each). The ends were cut back, 5 bases at V and 4 bases at J, with 18 bases in the middle. The CDR3 is 16 amino acids. CDR1 and CDR2 from the germline V gene are SGHTA and FQGNSA. This CDR3 is CASSLGSQGNYNEQFF. CDR3 DNA sequence: TGTGCCAGCAGCCTAGGGAGTCAGGGTAATTACAATGAGCAGTTCTTC.

There are a few counts of this clone. V gene TRBV30 combines with J gene TRBJ1-5; D is ambiguous. CDR3 length equals 13 residues. Between the trimmed V and J ends, which lost 2 bases and 4 bases, there was a span of 9 bases. Germline CDR1 GTSNPN, CDR2 SVGIG (reference sequence). CDR3 protein: CAWSRRENQPQHF. DNA of the CDR3: TGTGCCTGGAGTAGGAGAGAGAATCAGCCCCAGCATTTT.

The V gene is TRBV28, the J gene TRBJ1-1, with D possibly being TRBD1 (6 bases). This CDR3 spans 16 amino acids. The V end lost 1 base, the J end lost 3 bases, and 15 bases lay between the germline ends. Germline V gene lookup returns CDR1 MDHEN and CDR2 SYDVKM. The CDR3 DNA sequence: TGTGCCAGCAGTTTATTAACAGGGCTTTTCGACACTGAAGCTTTCTTT. It codes for CASSLLTGLFDTEAFF.

The chain links TRBV6-5 to TRBJ2-2; weak D call: TRBD2 (5 bases). Germline V gene sequence: CDR1 MNHEY, CDR2 SVGAGI. The germline V and J ends were trimmed by 2 bases and 2 bases, with 12 bases remaining between them. The CDR3 runs 16 residues. CDR3 DNA sequence: TGTGCCAGCAGTTACGAAGGACTCCTAAACACCGGGGAGCTGTTTTTT. Translation gives CASSYEGLLNTGELFF.

This clone has only a few counts. The rearrangement links TRBV5-1 to TRBJ2-1; TRBD2 is a possible D gene (6 bases). CDR1 and CDR2 from the germline V gene are SGHRS and YFSETQ. The CDR3 is made up of 18 amino acids. Trimming took off 1 base at V and 4 bases at J, with 21 bases between the two ends. The CDR3 coding sequence is TGCGCCAGCAGCTTGCCCCGTATAGCGGACGGGGGATACAATGAGCAGTTCTTC. Translated, it gives CASSLPRIADGGYNEQFF.

V usage is TRBV18 and J usage is TRBJ1-4; D is unclear. Trimming stripped 2 bases from V and 3 bases from J, with 16 bases between. Germline V gene lookup returns CDR1 KGHSH and CDR2 LQKENI. The CDR3 spans 17 residues. As DNA, the CDR3 is TGTGCCAGCTCACCAACGGGAGGGCTCCGAGCTAATGAAAAACTGTTTTTT. As protein: CASSPTGGLRANEKLFF.

The J gene is TRBJ2-2, the V gene TRBV19; D is perhaps TRBD2 (6 bases). CDR1 and CDR2 (germline): LNHDA, SQIVND (reference sequence). This CDR3 is built from 17 residues. V lost 3 bases to trimming and J lost 5 bases, with 19 bases between them. The CDR3 is CASSIAPVLARTGELFF. Written as DNA, the CDR3 is TGTGCCAGTAGTATTGCCCCCGTCCTAGCGCGGACCGGGGAGCTGTTTTTT.

The J gene is TRBJ1-2, the V gene TRBV2; the D is unclear. Deletions cut 7 bases from V and 4 bases from J, with 10 bases between. Germline V gene data show CDR1 as SNHLY and CDR2 as FYNNEI. This CDR3 comprises 12 residues. In DNA form, the CDR3 reads TGTGCCAGCACGCAGTCCCCCTATGGCTACACCTTC. Amino acid sequence: CASTQSPYGYTF. Full variable domain (rest looked up from reference TRBV2 and TRBJ1-2): EPEVTQTPSHQVTQMGQEVILRCVPISNHLYFYWYRQILGQKVEFLVSFYNNEISEKSEIFDDQFSVERPDGSNFTLKIRSTKLEDSAMYFCASTQSPYGYTFGSGTRLTVV.

Here the CDR3 DNA reads TGTGCCACCAGTGATTTCGCTTGGACGGACTTGAACACTGAAGCTTTCTTT. It translates to CATSDFAWTDLNTEAFF. The chain recombines TRBV24-1 with TRBJ1-1, with D unresolved. Germline CDR1 reads KGHDR; CDR2 reads SFDVKD. Trimming stripped 1 base from V and 0 bases from J, with 14 bases between. The CDR3 has 17 amino acids.

The chain carries TRBV28 and TRBJ1-5; 9 nucleotides align to TRBD1. The CDR3 has 16 residues. J lost 5 bases, V lost 2 bases, and 7 bases had no gene match. CDR1 MDHEN and CDR2 SYDVKM come from the germline V gene. The chain's CDR3 is CASSLLGGQGYQPQHF. The CDR3 DNA follows: TGTGCCAGCAGTTTACTTGGGGGACAGGGATATCAGCCCCAGCATTTT.

V and J are TRBV6-5 and TRBJ2-1; 7 bases match TRBD1. V shed 4 bases, J shed 5 bases, and the junction held 5 bases outside the gene matches. The CDR3 covers 14 residues. The germline CDR1 and CDR2 sequences are MNHEY and SVGAGI. CDR3 residues: CASSLRGPHNEQFF. The CDR3 bases are TGTGCCAGCAGTTTAAGGGGGCCCCACAATGAGCAGTTCTTC.

The chain has TRBV5-1 and TRBJ2-2; D not certain. The CDR3 covers 16 residues. Trimming took 5 bases from V and 0 from J, leaving 14 bases between them. The V gene's germline CDR1 is SGHRS and CDR2 YFSETQ. In DNA, the CDR3 is TGCGCCAGCAGTCCCGACTCACCGGCGAACACCGGGGAGCTGTTTTTT. This codes for CASSPDSPANTGELFF.

The chain combines TRBV6-2 or TRBV6-3 with TRBJ2-1; 11 bases map to TRBD2. Germline values: CDR1 MNHEY, CDR2 SVGEGT. J gave up 5 bases and V 2 bases, and 5 bases lay outside the gene matches. The CDR3 is made up of 16 amino acids. The CDR3 DNA reads TGTGCCAGCAGTTACCCGACTAGCGGGGATCACAATGAGCAGTTCTTC. It encodes CASSYPTSGDHNEQFF.

This CDR3 reads CASSQDLGGDGYTF. In DNA form, the CDR3 reads TGTGCCAGCAGCCAAGACCTCGGGGGGGATGGCTACACCTTC. The chain recombines TRBV3-1 (or the pseudogene TRBV3-2) with TRBJ1-2; maybe TRBD1 (5 bases). Germline-derived CDR1 and CDR2 are LGHDT and YNNKEL (reference sequence). This CDR3 is 14 amino acids long. Trimming removed 0 bases from V and 6 bases from J, with 11 bases in between.

The V call is TRBV18, the J call TRBJ1-6, with D uncertain. The CDR3 totals 14 residues. Germline values: CDR1 KGHSH, CDR2 LQKENI. V was clipped by 6 bases and J by 9 bases, with 15 bases between them. The CDR3: CASSPEPAISPLHF. CDR3 nucleotides: TGTGCCAGCTCCCCGGAGCCGGCGATTTCACCCCTCCACTTT. Full variable domain (remainder filled in from reference TRBV18 and TRBJ1-6): NAGVMQNPRHLVRRRGQEARLRCSPMKGHSHVYWYRQLPEEGLKFMVYLQKENIIDESGMPKERFSAEFPKEGPSILRIQQVVRGDSAAYFCASSPEPAISPLHFGNGTRLTVT.

This chain links TRBV18 with TRBJ1-1; 9 bases line up with TRBD1. This CDR3 is built from 15 residues. After removal of 4 bases from V and 4 bases from J, the junction contained 7 bases not matched to a gene. Germline CDR1 and CDR2: KGHSH and LQKENI. CDR3 residues: CASSLDSGQGTEAFF. For the CDR3, the DNA is TGTGCCAGCTCACTAGACTCGGGACAGGGCACTGAAGCTTTCTTT.

This chain uses TRBV30 with TRBJ2-7; 10 bases agree with TRBD1. Losses at the gene ends were 1 base for V and 1 base for J; bases not matched to a gene: 7. Per germline, CDR1 GTSNPN and CDR2 SVGIG (reference sequence). CDR3 length: 16 residues. The CDR3, as DNA: TGTGCCTGGAGTGCGCTAGGGGGACAGGGGTCCTACGAGCAGTACTTC. Residues: CAWSALGGQGSYEQYF. The variable domain in full, completed from reference TRBV30 and TRBJ2-7, reads SQTIHQWPATLVQPVGSPLSLECTVEGTSNPNLYWYRQAAGRGLQLLFYSVGIGQISSEVPQNLSASRPQDRQFILSSKKLLLSDSGFYLCAWSALGGQGSYEQYFGPGTRLTVT.